The clone carrying this T cell receptor (beta chain) was seen a few times. Its cognate antigen is unknown. This specimen comes from a study of T-cell memory formation after mild COVID-19. Study-level findings and limits: Clones which contracted sat mainly in CM and EM if CD4+, and in EMRA if CD8+.

One entry per CDR3 protein results from TCRdb running MiXCR on the 5' RACE reads. The table lists approximately 410,000 distinct CDR3 sequences, about 22% of them singletons. With 0 bases removed from V and 4 bases from J, the gap between germline ends came to 7 bases. The germline V gene has CDR1 GTSNPN and CDR2 SVGIG (reference sequence). This CDR3 has 12 amino acids. The chain links TRBV30 to TRBJ2-7; perhaps TRBD1 as D (6 bases). The sequenced sample consisted of PBMCs or a T cell subset sorted from them (not recorded which). The sequence came from an adult woman who had mild COVID-19 (a few samples of this study predate the infection). Cell type and time point are not known. The CDR3: CAWSVQGYEQYF. In DNA, the CDR3 is TGTGCCTGGAGTGTACAGGGATACGAGCAGTACTTC.